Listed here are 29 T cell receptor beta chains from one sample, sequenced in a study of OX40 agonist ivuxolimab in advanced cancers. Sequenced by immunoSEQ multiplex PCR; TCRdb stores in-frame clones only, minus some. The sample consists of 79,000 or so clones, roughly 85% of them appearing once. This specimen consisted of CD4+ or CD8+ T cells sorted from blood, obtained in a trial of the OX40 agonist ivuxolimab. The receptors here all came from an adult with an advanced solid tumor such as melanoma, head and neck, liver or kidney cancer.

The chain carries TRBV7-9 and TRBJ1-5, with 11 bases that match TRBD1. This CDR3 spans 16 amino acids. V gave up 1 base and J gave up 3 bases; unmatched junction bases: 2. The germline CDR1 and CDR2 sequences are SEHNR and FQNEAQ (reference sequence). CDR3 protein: CASSLGTGGHNQPQHF. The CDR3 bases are TGTGCCAGCAGCTTAGGGACAGGGGGCCACAATCAGCCCCAGCATTTT.

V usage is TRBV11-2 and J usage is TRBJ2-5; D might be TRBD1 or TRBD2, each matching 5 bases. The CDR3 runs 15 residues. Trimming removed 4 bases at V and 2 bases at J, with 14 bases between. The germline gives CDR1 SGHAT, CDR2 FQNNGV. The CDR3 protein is CASSSVGARQETQYF. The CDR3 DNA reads TGTGCCAGCAGCTCGGTCGGGGCGCGGCAAGAGACCCAGTACTTC. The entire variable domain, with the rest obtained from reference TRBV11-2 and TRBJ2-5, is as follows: EAGVAQSPRYKIIEKRQSVAFWCNPISGHATLYWYQQILGQGPKLLIQFQNNGVVDDSQLPKDRFSAERLKGVDSTLKIQPAKLEDSAVYLCASSSVGARQETQYFGPGTRLLVL.

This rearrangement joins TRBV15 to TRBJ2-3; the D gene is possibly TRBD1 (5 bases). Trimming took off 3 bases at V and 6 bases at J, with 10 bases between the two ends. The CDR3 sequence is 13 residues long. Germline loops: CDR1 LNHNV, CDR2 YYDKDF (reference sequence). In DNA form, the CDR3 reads TGTGCCACCAGCAGGGACACGGGCGATACGCAGTATTTT. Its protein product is CATSRDTGDTQYF.

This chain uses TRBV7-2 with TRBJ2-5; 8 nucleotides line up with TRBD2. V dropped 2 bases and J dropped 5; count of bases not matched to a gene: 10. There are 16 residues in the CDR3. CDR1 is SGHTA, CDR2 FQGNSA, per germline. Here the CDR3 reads CASSLQPGGAGETQYF. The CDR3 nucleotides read TGTGCCAGCAGCTTACAACCCGGGGGGGCCGGGGAGACCCAGTACTTC.

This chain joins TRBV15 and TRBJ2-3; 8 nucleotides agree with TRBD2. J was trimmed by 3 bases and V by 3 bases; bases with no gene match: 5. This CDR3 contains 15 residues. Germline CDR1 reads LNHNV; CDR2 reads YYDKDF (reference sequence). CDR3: CATSRWAGGTDTQYF. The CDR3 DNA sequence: TGTGCCACCAGCAGGTGGGCGGGGGGAACAGATACGCAGTATTTT.

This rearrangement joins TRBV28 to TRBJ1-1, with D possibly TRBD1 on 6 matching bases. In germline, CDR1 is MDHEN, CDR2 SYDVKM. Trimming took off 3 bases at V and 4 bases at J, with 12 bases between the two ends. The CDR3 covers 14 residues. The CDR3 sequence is CASSFQGMSTEAFF. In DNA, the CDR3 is TGTGCCAGCAGTTTCCAGGGGATGAGCACTGAAGCTTTCTTT.

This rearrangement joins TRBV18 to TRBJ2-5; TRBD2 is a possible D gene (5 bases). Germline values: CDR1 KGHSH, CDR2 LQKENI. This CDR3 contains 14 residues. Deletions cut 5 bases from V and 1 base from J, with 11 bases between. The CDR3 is CASSIRGAQETQYF. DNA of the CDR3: TGTGCCAGCTCAATCCGGGGAGCCCAAGAGACCCAGTACTTC.

The CDR3 is CASNRDREGEKLFF. The CDR3, as DNA: TGTGCCAGCAACAGGGACAGGGAAGGGGAAAAACTGTTTTTT. The chain has TRBV2 and TRBJ1-4, with 9 nucleotides matching TRBD1. The CDR3 consists of 14 residues. The germline gives CDR1 SNHLY, CDR2 FYNNEI. J gave up 8 bases and V 7 bases, and 8 bases lay outside the gene matches. Full variable domain (missing parts from reference TRBV2 and TRBJ1-4): EPEVTQTPSHQVTQMGQEVILRCVPISNHLYFYWYRQILGQKVEFLVSFYNNEISEKSEIFDDQFSVERPDGSNFTLKIRSTKLEDSAMYFCASNRDREGEKLFFGSGTQLSVL.

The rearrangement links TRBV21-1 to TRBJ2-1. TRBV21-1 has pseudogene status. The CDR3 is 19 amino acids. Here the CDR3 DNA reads TGTGCCAGCAGCAACCCCAGTATTAGGGCCGAGAGCTCCTACAATGAGCAGTTCTTC. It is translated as CASSNPSIRAESSYNEQFF.

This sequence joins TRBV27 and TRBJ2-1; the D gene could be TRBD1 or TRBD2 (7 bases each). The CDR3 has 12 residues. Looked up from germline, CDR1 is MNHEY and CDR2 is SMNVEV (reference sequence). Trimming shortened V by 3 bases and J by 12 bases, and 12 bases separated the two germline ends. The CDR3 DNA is TGTGCCAGCAGTTTTTCAGGGGGGGGGCAGTTCTTC. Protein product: CASSFSGGGQFF.

This chain's CDR3 is CAKITSGGCQETQYF. CDR3 nucleotide sequence: TGTGCCAAGATAACTAGCGGGGGATGCCAAGAGACCCAGTACTTC. V usage is TRBV10-3 and J usage is TRBJ2-5; 11 nucleotides match TRBD2. This CDR3 spans 15 amino acids. The ends lost 10 bases at V and 1 base at J; junction bases unmatched: 8. Looked up from germline, CDR1 is ENHRY and CDR2 is SYGVKD.

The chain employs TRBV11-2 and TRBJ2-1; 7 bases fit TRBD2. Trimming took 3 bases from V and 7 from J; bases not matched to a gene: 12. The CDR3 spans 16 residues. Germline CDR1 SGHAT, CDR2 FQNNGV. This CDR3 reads CASSFMYGTIGNEQFF. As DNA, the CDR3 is TGTGCCAGCAGCTTCATGTACGGGACTATAGGTAATGAGCAGTTCTTC.

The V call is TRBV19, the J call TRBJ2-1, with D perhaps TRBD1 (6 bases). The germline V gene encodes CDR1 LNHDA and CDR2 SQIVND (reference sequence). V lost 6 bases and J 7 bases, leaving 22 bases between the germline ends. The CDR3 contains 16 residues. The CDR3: CASSHRSAGEGNEQFF. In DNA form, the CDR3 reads TGTGCCAGTAGCCATCGGTCGGCAGGGGAAGGGAATGAGCAGTTCTTC.

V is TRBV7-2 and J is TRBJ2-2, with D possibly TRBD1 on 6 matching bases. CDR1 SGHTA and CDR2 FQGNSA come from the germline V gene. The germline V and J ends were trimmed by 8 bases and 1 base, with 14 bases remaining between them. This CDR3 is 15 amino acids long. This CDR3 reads CASPLGAKNTGELFF. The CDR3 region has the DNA TGTGCCAGCCCTTTGGGGGCCAAGAACACCGGGGAGCTGTTTTTT.

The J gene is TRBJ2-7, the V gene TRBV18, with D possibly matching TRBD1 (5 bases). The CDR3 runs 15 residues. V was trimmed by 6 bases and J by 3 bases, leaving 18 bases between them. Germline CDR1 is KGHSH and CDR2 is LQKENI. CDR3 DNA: TGTGCCAGCTCCCCCCCCGAACAGGCTCTCTACGAGCAGTACTTC. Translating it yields CASSPPEQALYEQYF.

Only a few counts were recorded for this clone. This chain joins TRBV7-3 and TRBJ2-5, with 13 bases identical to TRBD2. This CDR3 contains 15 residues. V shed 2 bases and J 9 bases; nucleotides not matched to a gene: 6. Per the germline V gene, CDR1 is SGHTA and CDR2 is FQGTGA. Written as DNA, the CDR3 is TGTGCCAGCAGCTTAGCCGGACTAGCGGGGGAGTCCCAGTACTTC. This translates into CASSLAGLAGESQYF.

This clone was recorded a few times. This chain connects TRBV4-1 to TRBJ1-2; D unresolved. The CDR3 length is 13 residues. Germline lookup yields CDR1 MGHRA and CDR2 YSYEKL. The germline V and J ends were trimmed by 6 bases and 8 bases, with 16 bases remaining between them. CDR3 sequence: CASSPSEARGYTF. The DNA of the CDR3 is TGCGCCAGCAGTCCGAGCGAGGCACGGGGCTACACCTTC.

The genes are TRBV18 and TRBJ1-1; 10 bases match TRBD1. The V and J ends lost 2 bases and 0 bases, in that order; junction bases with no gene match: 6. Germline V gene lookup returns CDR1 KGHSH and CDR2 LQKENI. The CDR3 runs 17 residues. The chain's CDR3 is CASSPTGQGDMNTEAFF. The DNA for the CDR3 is TGTGCCAGCTCACCAACCGGACAGGGGGATATGAACACTGAAGCTTTCTTT.

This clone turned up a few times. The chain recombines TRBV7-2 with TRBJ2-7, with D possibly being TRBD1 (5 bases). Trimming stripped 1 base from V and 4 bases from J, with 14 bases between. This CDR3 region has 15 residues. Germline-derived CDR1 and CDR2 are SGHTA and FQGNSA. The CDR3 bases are TGTGCCAGCAGCTTAGAGGGGCTCGCGGTTTACGAGCAGTACTTC. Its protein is CASSLEGLAVYEQYF.

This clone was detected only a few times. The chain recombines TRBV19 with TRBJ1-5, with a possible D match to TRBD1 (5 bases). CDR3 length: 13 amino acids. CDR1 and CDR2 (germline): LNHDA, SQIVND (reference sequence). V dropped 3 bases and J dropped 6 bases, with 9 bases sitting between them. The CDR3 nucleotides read TGTGCCAGTAGTATCACAGGCTTTCAGCCCCAGCATTTT. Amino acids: CASSITGFQPQHF. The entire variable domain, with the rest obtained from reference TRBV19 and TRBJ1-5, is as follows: DGGITQSPKYLFRKEGQNVTLSCEQNLNHDAMYWYRQDPGQGLRLIYYSQIVNDFQKGDIAEGYSVSREKKESFPLTVTSAQKNPTAFYLCASSITGFQPQHFGDGTRLSIL.

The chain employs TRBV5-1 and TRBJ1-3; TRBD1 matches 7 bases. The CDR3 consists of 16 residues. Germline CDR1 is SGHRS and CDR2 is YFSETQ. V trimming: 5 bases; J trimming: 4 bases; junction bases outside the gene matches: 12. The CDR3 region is CASRRRANRGGNTIYF. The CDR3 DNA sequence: TGCGCCAGCAGGCGCAGGGCAAACAGGGGAGGAAACACCATATATTTT.

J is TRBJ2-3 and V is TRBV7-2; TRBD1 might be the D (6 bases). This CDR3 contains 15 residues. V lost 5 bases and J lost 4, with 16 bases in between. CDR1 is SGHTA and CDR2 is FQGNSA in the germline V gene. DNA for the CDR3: TGTGCCAGCAGCCGGGCAGGGGTGAGGGCAGATACGCAGTATTTT. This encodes CASSRAGVRADTQYF.

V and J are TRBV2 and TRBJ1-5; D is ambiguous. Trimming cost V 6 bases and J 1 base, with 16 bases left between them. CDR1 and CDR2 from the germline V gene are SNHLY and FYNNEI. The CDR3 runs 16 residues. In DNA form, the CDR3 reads TGTGCCAGCAGCTTAGTGCCGCCTCCGAGCAATCAGCCCCAGCATTTT. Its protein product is CASSLVPPPSNQPQHF.

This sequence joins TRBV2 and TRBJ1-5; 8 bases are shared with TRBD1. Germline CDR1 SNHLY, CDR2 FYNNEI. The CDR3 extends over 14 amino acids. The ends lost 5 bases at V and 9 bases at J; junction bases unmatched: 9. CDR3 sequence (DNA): TGTGCCAGCAGTAGCAGACAGGGGAATGGGCCCCAGCATTTT. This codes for CASSSRQGNGPQHF.

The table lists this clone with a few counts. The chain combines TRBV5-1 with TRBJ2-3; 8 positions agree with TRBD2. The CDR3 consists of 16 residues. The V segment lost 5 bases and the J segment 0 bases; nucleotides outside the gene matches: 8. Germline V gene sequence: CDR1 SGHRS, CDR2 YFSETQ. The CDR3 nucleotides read TGCGCCAGCAGAGCTCCTAGCGGGCGTAGCACAGATACGCAGTATTTT. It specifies CASRAPSGRSTDTQYF.

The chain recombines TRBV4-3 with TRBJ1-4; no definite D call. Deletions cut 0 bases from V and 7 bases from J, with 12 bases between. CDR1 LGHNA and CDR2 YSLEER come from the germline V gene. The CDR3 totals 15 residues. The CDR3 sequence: CASSQDRAAGEKLFF. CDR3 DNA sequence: TGCGCCAGCAGCCAAGATCGGGCGGCGGGTGAAAAACTGTTTTTT.

CDR3 nucleotides: TGTGCCAGCAGTTACAACTATGAGCCCCAGCATTTT. Translation: CASSYNYEPQHF. V usage is TRBV6-6 and J usage is TRBJ1-5; D ambiguous. The CDR3 loop spans 12 amino acids. V was pared by 2 bases and J by 8 bases, with 7 bases between. Germline-derived CDR1 and CDR2 are MNHNY and SVGAGI (reference sequence).

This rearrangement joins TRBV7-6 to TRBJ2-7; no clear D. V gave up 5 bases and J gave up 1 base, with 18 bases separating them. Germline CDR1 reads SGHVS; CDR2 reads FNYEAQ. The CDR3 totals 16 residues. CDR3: CASSPATGALSYEQYF. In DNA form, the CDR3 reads TGTGCCAGCAGCCCAGCCACCGGCGCACTTTCCTACGAGCAGTACTTC. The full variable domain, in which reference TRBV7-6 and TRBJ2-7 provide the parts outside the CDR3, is GAGVSQSPRYKVTKRGQDVALRCDPISGHVSLYWYRQALGQGPEFLTYFNYEAQQDKSGLPNDRFSAERPEGSISTLTIQRTEQRDSAMYRCASSPATGALSYEQYFGPGTRLTVT.

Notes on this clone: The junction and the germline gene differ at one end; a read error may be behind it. This CDR3 is CASSELTGGNQPQHF. DNA of the CDR3: TGTGCCAGCAGTGAACTGACAGGGGGCAACCAGCCCCAGCATTTT. V is TRBV6-1 and J is TRBJ1-5; 10 positions agree with TRBD1. Per the germline V gene, CDR1 is MNHNS and CDR2 is SASEGT. CDR3 length equals 15 residues.